These T cell receptor beta chains were read from a single sample in a study of tumor-infiltrating lymphocytes in primary liver carcinoma. TCRdb reprocessed the multiplex PCR reads with MiXCR, giving one entry per CDR3 protein. There are about 120,000 distinct CDR3 sequences in the sample; approximately 68% occur only once, and about 8% lies in the top ten. Input material: tumor-adjacent normal liver tissue. The receptors come from a woman aged 55-69 years with primary liver carcinoma and hepatitis B virus infection. Both conserved end residues are part of each CDR3. The D gene is left open where the match is weak. Only part of the rows carry a size: once, few, many, or a class if the clone is expanded.

many	-	TRBJ1-1	TRBV29-1	TGCAGCGTTGATCGGGGTAGAGGGGAAGCTTTCTTT	CSVDRGRGEAFF
many	-	TRBJ1-2	TRBV28	TGTGCCAGCAGCCACGGACAGTCGGGAGTCTATGGCTACACCTTC	CASSHGQSGVYGYTF
few	TRBD2	TRBJ2-2	TRBV7-9	TGTGCCAGCAGCTCGACTAAAGGACTAGCGGGAAAGAACACCGGGGAGCTGTTTTTT	CASSSTKGLAGKNTGELFF
-	-	TRBJ2-2	TRBV4-2	TGTGCCAGCAGCCCCCGACTAAACCCGGTCGGGGAACTGTTTTTT	CASSPRLNPVGELFF
-	TRBD1	TRBJ2-6	TRBV29-1	TGCAGCGTTGAAGATCCCCGGGGGACAGGGGTCAACGTCCTGACTTTC	CSVEDPRGTGVNVLTF
-	-	TRBJ2-1	TRBV29-1	TGCAGTGTTGTCGGTGATCCCCCCCGAGAGCAGTTCTTC	CSVVGDPPREQFF
-	-	TRBJ2-3	TRBV5-6	TGTGCCGGCAGCTTGTGGGGGGCCACAGATACGCGGTATTTT	CAGSLWGATDTRYF
-	TRBD2	TRBJ2-1	TRBV6-5	TGTGCCAACAATTACTCGACTAGCGGGATAAGTGAGCAGTTCTTC	CANNYSTSGISEQFF
-	TRBD2	TRBJ2-3	TRBV6-2/TRBV6-3	TGTGTCAGCAGTTGGAGCGGGAGTATTACAGATGCGCAGTATTTT	CVSSWSGSITDAQYF
few	-	TRBJ2-2	TRBV11-2	TGTGCCAGCAGCTCAGATAGGACCGGGAAGCTGTTTTTT	CASSSDRTGKLFF
medium-sized	-	TRBJ1-1	TRBV11-2	TGTGCCAGCAGCCACCTCCCAGATATGACAGAATTAAACACTGAAGCTTTCTTT	CASSHLPDMTELNTEAFF
many	-	TRBJ1-5	TRBV5-8	TGTGCCAGCAGCTTAGGTAATCAGCCCCAGCATTTT	CASSLGNQPQHF
medium-sized	-	TRBJ1-2	TRBV10-2	TGCGCCAGCAAGACCGGGAGGGTAACCACCTTC	CASKTGRVTTF
-	-	TRBJ2-7	TRBV4-1	TGCGCCAGCAGCCAAAGGAACAGGGTAGGCAAGCAGTACTTC	CASSQRNRVGKQYF